This T cell receptor (beta chain) was sequenced in a study of OX40 agonist ivuxolimab in advanced cancers. Study-level background: All patients had ivuxolimab intravenously every 2 weeks at 0.01 to 10 mg/kg. The diagnoses of dose-escalation patients were hepatocellular carcinoma, melanoma, renal cell or head and neck cancer. Two patients with cutaneous melanoma and one with hepatocellular carcinoma, three in total, showed partial responses. General study points: Expanded clones were, on average, more numerous among CD8+ T cells than CD4+.

Some clones are missing from TCRdb's copy, which holds only in-frame ones; the method was immunoSEQ multiplex PCR. The repertoire includes approximately 70,000 clones, about 85% of them detected once, and 0.83% sits in the top ten. The CDR3 has 15 residues. The V end was cut by 2 bases, the J end by 6 bases, with 17 bases between. CDR1 is MNHNY, CDR2 SVGAGI, per germline (reference sequence). Points on this clone: Its antigen is not known.

The clonotype originates from an adult with an advanced solid tumor such as melanoma, head and neck, liver or kidney cancer. The J gene is TRBJ2-7, the V gene TRBV6-6; D is unresolved. Specimen: CD4+ or CD8+ T cells sorted from blood, collected in a trial of the OX40 agonist ivuxolimab. CDR3 nucleotide sequence: TGTGCCAGCAGTTACAACGGTGCGATTCATCGCGAGCAGTACTTC. This encodes CASSYNGAIHREQYF.